One sample yielded the 8 T cell receptor beta chains listed below, sequenced in a study of technical replicates of blood from a handful of donors. Profiling relied on immunoSEQ multiplex PCR, and the TCRdb table lists in-frame clones only, not all of them. The repertoire holds some 80,000 clones, with around 97% as singletons. The sample consisted of T cells isolated from PBMCs. These receptors were taken from a human donor in good health.

The V call is TRBV30, the J call TRBJ2-7, with 7 bases aligning to TRBD2. The V gene's germline CDR1 is GTSNPN and CDR2 SVGIG (reference sequence). The CDR3 length is 14 residues. V shed 5 bases, J shed 1 base, and the junction held 8 bases outside the gene matches. The CDR3, as DNA: TGTGCCTGGGGGGAGGGTCTCAGGTCCTACGAGCAGTACTTC. Translation: CAWGEGLRSYEQYF.

The chain carries TRBV30 and TRBJ2-5; 12 nucleotides line up with TRBD2. From germline, CDR1 is GTSNPN and CDR2 SVGIG (reference sequence). V lost 4 bases and J lost 2; bases outside the gene matches: 5. This CDR3 comprises 15 residues. The CDR3 region has the DNA TGTGCCTGGACTAGCGGGAGGGGTTGGCAAGAGACCCAGTACTTC. Translated: CAWTSGRGWQETQYF.

The CDR3 is CASGLAVQETQYF. The CDR3 region has the DNA TGTGCTAGTGGGTTAGCGGTTCAAGAGACCCAGTACTTC. J is TRBJ2-5 and V is TRBV12-5, with D perhaps TRBD2 (6 bases). Germline V lookup: CDR1 LGHNT, CDR2 FRNRAP. With 6 bases removed from V and 2 bases from J, the gap between germline ends came to 10 bases. CDR3 length equals 13 residues.

This chain connects TRBV29-1 to TRBJ2-7; 9 positions agree with TRBD1. Losses at the gene ends were 7 bases for V and 4 bases for J; bases not matched to a gene: 5. Germline loops: CDR1 SQVTM, CDR2 ANQGSEA. There are 12 residues in the CDR3. CDR3 sequence reads: CSATGGNYEQYF. The CDR3 DNA reads TGCAGCGCGACAGGGGGGAATTACGAGCAGTACTTC.

The chain couples TRBV4-2 to TRBJ2-7; D may be TRBD2 (5 bases). The CDR3 consists of 14 residues. V lost 3 bases, J lost 2 bases, and 11 bases lay in between. Germline CDR1 and CDR2: LGHNA and YNFKEQ. Here the CDR3 reads CASSHTDGTYEQYF. The CDR3 region has the DNA TGTGCCAGCAGCCACACAGACGGGACCTACGAGCAGTACTTC.

This clone was counted a single time. This rearrangement joins TRBV13 to TRBJ2-7; D call uncertain. V gave up 2 bases and J gave up 2 bases, with 7 bases separating them. CDR3 size: 13 residues. Germline CDR1 is PRHDT and CDR2 is FYEKMQ (reference sequence). The CDR3 region is CASSLSLTYEQYF. The CDR3 DNA is TGTGCCAGCAGCTTAAGTCTAACCTACGAGCAGTACTTC.

This chain links TRBV7-9 with TRBJ1-2; 8 bases agree with TRBD1. V trimming: 6 bases; J trimming: 4 bases; junction bases outside the gene matches: 10. This CDR3 contains 15 residues. Germline CDR1 SEHNR, CDR2 FQNEAQ (reference sequence). This chain's CDR3 is CASRYDRGGTYGYTF. For the CDR3, the DNA is TGTGCCAGCAGATACGACAGGGGCGGAACCTATGGCTACACCTTC.

The chain uses TRBV19 and TRBJ2-7; 8 nucleotides align to TRBD1. J was trimmed by 2 bases and V by 2 bases; bases with no gene match: 11. CDR1 is LNHDA, CDR2 SQIVND, per germline (reference sequence). The CDR3 consists of 17 residues. CDR3: CASSIKSQGEGTYEQYF. As DNA, the CDR3 is TGTGCCAGTAGTATAAAGTCACAGGGGGAAGGGACCTACGAGCAGTACTTC.